This T cell receptor beta chain was observed in a study of blood T cell repertoires in COVID-19. Looking at the study overall: From T cells, B-cell-depleted T cells, or PBMCs came the material, which was cDNA or gDNA.

This clone was seen just once. Sequencing used immunoSEQ multiplex PCR; TCRdb keeps in-frame clones, though not all of them. The sample yields roughly 120,000 clones, about nine tenths seen once. Trimming took off 6 bases at V and 9 bases at J, with 18 bases between the two ends. This CDR3 has 14 residues. Germline V gene sequence: CDR1 WSHSY, CDR2 SAAADI. The sequence came from a human donor with active COVID-19. The donor label of this sample is uncertain. Material for sequencing was peripheral blood. V usage is TRBV10-2 and J usage is TRBJ2-1, with D maybe TRBD1 (8 bases). The chain's CDR3 is CASRMDREGGEQFF. The DNA for the CDR3 is TGCGCCAGCAGAATGGACAGGGAGGGCGGTGAGCAGTTCTTC.